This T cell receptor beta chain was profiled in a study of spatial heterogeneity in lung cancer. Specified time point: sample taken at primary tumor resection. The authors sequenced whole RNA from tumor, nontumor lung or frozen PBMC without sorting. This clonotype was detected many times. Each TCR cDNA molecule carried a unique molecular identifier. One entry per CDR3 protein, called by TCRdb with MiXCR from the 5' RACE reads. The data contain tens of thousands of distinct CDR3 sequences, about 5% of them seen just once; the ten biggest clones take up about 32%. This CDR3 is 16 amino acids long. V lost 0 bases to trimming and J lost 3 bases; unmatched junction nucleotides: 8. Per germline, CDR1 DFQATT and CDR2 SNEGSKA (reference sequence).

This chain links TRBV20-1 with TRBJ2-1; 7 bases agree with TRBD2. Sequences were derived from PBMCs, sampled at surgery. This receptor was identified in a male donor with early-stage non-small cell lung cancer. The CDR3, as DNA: TGCAGTGCTAGAGATAGACGCGGGGGATTCTACAATGAGCAGTTCTTC. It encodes CSARDRRGGFYNEQFF.